These 10 T cell receptor beta chains were sequenced from one sample in a study of beta chain features in type 1 diabetes. The sequenced template was cDNA made from the entire isolated RNA. Produced via immunoSEQ multiplex PCR; TCRdb's table is partial and in-frame only. The table records about 330,000 clones, approximately 10% of them present only once. The sequencing sample was made of naive CD4+ T cells from blood. These receptor sequences come from a woman younger than 45 in good health.

This clone has only a few counts. Within the sample, other DNA sequences also encode this same CDR3. J is TRBJ2-2 and V is TRBV5-1; D is possibly TRBD1 (5 bases). The CDR3 has 16 amino acids. Germline V CDR1 and CDR2: SGHRS, YFSETQ. Trimming cost V 0 bases and J 1 base, with 10 bases left between them. For the CDR3, the DNA is TGCGCCAGCAGCTTGGAGGGTCAGGGGAACACCGGGGAGCTGTTTTTT. It yields the protein CASSLEGQGNTGELFF. Filled out from reference TRBV5-1 and TRBJ2-2, the complete variable domain reads KAGVTQTPRYLIKTRGQQVTLSCSPISGHRSVSWYQQTPGQGLQFLFEYFSETQRNKGNFPGRFSGRQFSNSRSEMNVSTLELGDSALYLCASSLEGQGNTGELFFGEGSRLTVL.

A few counts support this clone. Other nucleotide sequences from this sample produce the same CDR3. The rearrangement uses TRBV25-1 and TRBJ1-2; TRBD1 matches 8 bases. After removal of 1 base from V and 5 bases from J, the junction contained 3 bases not matched to a gene. CDR1 MGHDK and CDR2 SYGVNS come from the germline V gene. CDR3 length: 14 amino acids. This CDR3 reads CASSESGGGYGYTF. In DNA form, the CDR3 reads TGTGCCAGCAGTGAATCAGGGGGCGGGTATGGCTACACCTTC.

The rearrangement uses TRBV7-9 and TRBJ2-2; D not resolved. This CDR3 has 16 amino acids. V was clipped by 1 base and J by 0 bases, with 9 bases between them. CDR1 and CDR2 (germline): SEHNR, FQNEAQ (reference sequence). This CDR3 reads CASSLVHSANTGELFF. CDR3 DNA: TGTGCCAGCAGCTTAGTGCACTCCGCGAACACCGGGGAGCTGTTTTTT.

This clone was found a few times. The chain couples TRBV9 to TRBJ2-1; 9 bases match TRBD2. Per germline, CDR1 SGDLS and CDR2 YYNGEE. The V and J ends lost 4 bases and 4 bases, in that order; junction bases with no gene match: 6. The CDR3 is 15 residues long. CDR3 DNA: TGTGCCAGCAGCTCCCGACTAGCGGAGTACAATGAGCAGTTCTTC. Protein sequence: CASSSRLAEYNEQFF. The variable domain in full, completed from reference TRBV9 and TRBJ2-1, reads DSGVTQTPKHLITATGQRVTLRCSPRSGDLSVYWYQQSLDQGLQFLIQYYNGEERAKGNILERFSAQQFPDLHSELNLSSLELGDSALYFCASSSRLAEYNEQFFGPGTRLTVL.

This chain uses TRBV28 with TRBJ2-7; D might be TRBD1 (6 bases). Germline lookup yields CDR1 MDHEN and CDR2 SYDVKM. Trimming took 6 bases from V and 3 from J, leaving 9 bases between them. The CDR3 consists of 12 residues. As DNA, the CDR3 is TGTGCCAGCAGGACAGGAAACTACGAGCAGTACTTC. This translates into CASRTGNYEQYF.

This clone has just a few counts. This rearrangement joins TRBV28 to TRBJ2-7, with TRBD1 matching over 10 bases. Per the germline V gene, CDR1 is MDHEN and CDR2 is SYDVKM. The CDR3 spans 13 residues. With V trimmed by 5 bases and J by 4 bases, 2 bases remained unmatched. The CDR3 loop is CASSAGQGYEQYF. The CDR3 bases are TGTGCCAGCAGTGCGGGACAGGGGTACGAGCAGTACTTC.

This clone was seen more than once but under ten times. The chain has TRBV14 and TRBJ1-1; perhaps TRBD1 as D (6 bases). Germline V gene sequence: CDR1 SGHDN, CDR2 FVKESK. Trimming removed 0 bases from V and 2 bases from J, with 10 bases in between. This CDR3 is built from 15 residues. CDR3: CASSQDARGNTEAFF. The DNA of the CDR3 is TGTGCCAGCAGCCAAGACGCCAGGGGCAACACTGAAGCTTTCTTT.

The V gene is TRBV7-2, the J gene TRBJ1-3, with D possibly matching TRBD1 (6 bases). The CDR3 contains 15 residues. The V end lost 2 bases, the J end lost 3 bases, and 11 bases lay between the germline ends. Germline V gene data show CDR1 as SGHTA and CDR2 as FQGNSA. This CDR3 reads CASSLQGRGGNTIYF. The CDR3 coding sequence is TGTGCCAGCAGCTTACAGGGGAGAGGTGGAAACACCATATATTTT.

J is TRBJ2-7 and V is TRBV15; D is perhaps TRBD1 (6 bases). Germline CDR1 reads LNHNV; CDR2 reads YYDKDF (reference sequence). CDR3 length: 15 amino acids. Trimming removed 4 bases from V and 1 base from J, with 14 bases in between. CDR3 protein: CATSTTGLRSYEQYF. The CDR3 region has the DNA TGTGCCACCAGCACAACAGGGCTCAGATCCTACGAGCAGTACTTC.

The V call is TRBV25-1, the J call TRBJ1-2, with 7 bases aligning to TRBD1. The CDR3 runs 14 residues. Germline CDR1 reads MGHDK; CDR2 reads SYGVNS. V lost 3 bases, J lost 5 bases, and 6 bases stayed unmatched. In nucleotides, the CDR3 is TGTGCCAGCAGTGAGGGGACAGACCGATATGGCTACACCTTC. This translates into CASSEGTDRYGYTF.